What follows are 32 T cell receptor beta chains derived from one specimen sequenced in a study of cytomegalovirus exposure and HLA in healthy donors. 13 Jbeta primers and 60 Vbeta primers were used for the PCR. Some clones are missing from TCRdb's copy, which holds only in-frame ones; the method was immunoSEQ multiplex PCR. The table records around 170,000 clones, roughly 80% of them present only once. The sample consisted of PBMCs. The receptors stem from a man aged 50-60 years in good health and CMV-seropositive.

The gene calls are TRBV6-6 and TRBJ1-5, with D uncertain. The CDR3 sequence is 13 residues long. Trimming shortened V by 7 bases and J by 0 bases, and 7 bases separated the two germline ends. Germline V gene lookup returns CDR1 MNHNY and CDR2 SVGAGI (reference sequence). CDR3 residues: CASTRNSNQPQHF. DNA of the CDR3: TGTGCCAGCACCAGGAATAGCAATCAGCCCCAGCATTTT.

V usage is TRBV5-1 and J usage is TRBJ2-3; a possible D gene is TRBD2 (5 bases). The germline V gene encodes CDR1 SGHRS and CDR2 YFSETQ. CDR3 length equals 16 residues. Between the trimmed V and J ends, which lost 4 bases and 3 bases, there was a span of 18 bases. CDR3 nucleotides: TGCGCCAGCAGCCCCGGACTGGATCCGCTTACAGATACGCAGTATTTT. It codes for CASSPGLDPLTDTQYF. The whole variable domain, filled in from reference TRBV5-1 and TRBJ2-3, reads KAGVTQTPRYLIKTRGQQVTLSCSPISGHRSVSWYQQTPGQGLQFLFEYFSETQRNKGNFPGRFSGRQFSNSRSEMNVSTLELGDSALYLCASSPGLDPLTDTQYFGPGTRLTVL.

The genes are TRBV19 and TRBJ1-2; D is perhaps TRBD1 (6 bases). Germline loops: CDR1 LNHDA, CDR2 SQIVND (reference sequence). CDR3 length: 14 amino acids. Trimming removed 5 bases at V and 5 bases at J, with 15 bases between. The CDR3 DNA is TGTGCCAGTAGTGCGACAGGTACCAATTATGGCTACACCTTC. This gives the protein CASSATGTNYGYTF.

The CDR3 DNA is TGTGCCAGCTCACCAATATCTGGACTAGGATTCAATGAGCAGTTCTTC. This gives the protein CASSPISGLGFNEQFF. This sequence joins TRBV18 and TRBJ2-1, with 7 bases that match TRBD2. Germline V gene lookup returns CDR1 KGHSH and CDR2 LQKENI. V shed 2 bases, J shed 6 bases, and the junction held 10 bases outside the gene matches. CDR3 size: 16 residues.

This CDR3 is CASSQEAGRVGELFF. In DNA, the CDR3 is TGTGCCAGCAGCCAAGAGGCGGGGCGGGTCGGGGAGCTGTTTTTT. The chain links TRBV4-2 to TRBJ2-2, with D maybe TRBD2 (6 bases). Germline lookup yields CDR1 LGHNA and CDR2 YNFKEQ. Trimming pared 0 bases from V and 7 bases from J, leaving 12 bases between. The CDR3 totals 15 residues.

V gene TRBV10-1 combines with J gene TRBJ1-1, with TRBD1 matching over 8 bases. V was clipped by 11 bases and J by 5 bases; unmatched bases: 10. CDR3 length: 13 residues. Germline V lookup: CDR1 WNHNN, CDR2 SYGVQD (reference sequence). The CDR3 protein is CASRQGQETEAFF. The CDR3 DNA reads as TGCGCCTCCCGACAGGGGCAGGAAACTGAAGCTTTCTTT.

The rearrangement links TRBV11-2 to TRBJ1-6; D is uncertain. CDR3 size: 15 residues. Germline loops: CDR1 SGHAT, CDR2 FQNNGV. The V end lost 5 bases, the J end lost 8 bases, and 16 bases lay between the germline ends. This chain's CDR3 is CASSVAYSGDSPLHF. The CDR3 nucleotides are TGTGCCAGCAGCGTTGCCTATTCTGGAGATTCACCCCTCCACTTT.

The chain recombines TRBV29-1 with TRBJ2-6, with D possibly TRBD1 on 6 matching bases. Trimming took 4 bases from V and 0 from J, leaving 10 bases between them. This CDR3 spans 15 amino acids. The V gene's germline CDR1 is SQVTM and CDR2 ANQGSEA. CDR3 coding DNA: TGCAGCGTTGTACAGGGTATCTCTGGGGCCAACGTCCTGACTTTC. Translated, it gives CSVVQGISGANVLTF.

This clone turned up a few times. J is TRBJ2-5 and V is TRBV7-2; TRBD2 might be the D (7 bases). The CDR3 totals 16 residues. Per germline, CDR1 SGHTA and CDR2 FQGNSA. Trimming removed 2 bases from V and 5 bases from J, with 18 bases in between. Here the CDR3 reads CASSLMYPGRGETQYF. The CDR3 DNA sequence: TGTGCCAGCAGCTTAATGTACCCAGGGAGGGGGGAGACCCAGTACTTC.

Only one count was recorded for this clone. The chain combines TRBV5-4 with TRBJ2-4; perhaps TRBD1 as D (6 bases). The CDR3 length is 14 residues. Trimming took off 0 bases at V and 9 bases at J, with 13 bases between the two ends. Germline CDR1 and CDR2: SGHNT and YYREEE (reference sequence). The CDR3 DNA reads as TGTGCCAGCAGCTTGGACACGTCAGGGGCCATTCAGTACTTC. Protein sequence: CASSLDTSGAIQYF.

The J gene is TRBJ2-3, the V gene TRBV7-6; 7 nucleotides align to TRBD1. This CDR3 contains 15 residues. CDR1 is SGHVS, CDR2 FNYEAQ, per germline. J was trimmed by 0 bases and V by 5 bases; bases with no gene match: 5. CDR3 DNA: TGTGCCAGCAGCCCTAGGGGGCTCAGCACAGATACGCAGTATTTT. Encoded protein: CASSPRGLSTDTQYF.

The chain is built from TRBV27 and TRBJ1-6; no reliable D call. The CDR3 has 12 amino acids. Trimming stripped 6 bases from V and 11 bases from J, with 11 bases between. Looked up from germline, CDR1 is MNHEY and CDR2 is SMNVEV (reference sequence). The CDR3 DNA sequence: TGTGCCAGCAGAGGCCCGGCGGCACCCCTCCACTTT. Translated, it gives CASRGPAAPLHF.

The rearrangement joins TRBV4-3 to TRBJ2-2; tentatively, D is TRBD2 (6 bases). The CDR3 is made up of 17 amino acids. V was cut by 1 base and J by 1 base, with 13 bases left in between. Germline loops: CDR1 LGHNA, CDR2 YSLEER. The CDR3 loop is CASSQGLLAWNTGELFF. In DNA, the CDR3 is TGCGCCAGCAGCCAAGGCTTGCTAGCGTGGAACACCGGGGAGCTGTTTTTT.

The genes are TRBV28 and TRBJ1-4; 7 bases are a match to TRBD1. The CDR3 sequence is 15 residues long. After removal of 6 bases from V and 7 bases from J, the junction contained 11 bases not matched to a gene. Germline V CDR1 and CDR2: MDHEN, SYDVKM. The DNA of the CDR3 is TGTGCCAGCAGCCTCCGACAGGGAGTGAGTGAAAAACTGTTTTTT. Residues: CASSLRQGVSEKLFF.

The V call is TRBV6-5, the J call TRBJ2-2, with D hard to call. Germline lookup yields CDR1 MNHEY and CDR2 SVGAGI. Trimming left V 1 base short and J 1 base short, with 7 bases between. There are 15 residues in the CDR3. The DNA of the CDR3 is TGTGCCAGCAGTTACTGGTCGGTGAACACCGGGGAGCTGTTTTTT. Translated, it gives CASSYWSVNTGELFF.

This clone was recorded a few times. The chain carries TRBV10-3 and TRBJ2-5; D is unresolved. Germline V gene lookup returns CDR1 ENHRY and CDR2 SYGVKD. The length of the CDR3 is 12 residues. V lost 0 bases, J lost 5 bases, and 4 bases lay in between. The CDR3 DNA reads TGTGCCATCAGTGAGTCGGAGGAGACCCAGTACTTC. This encodes CAISESEETQYF.

Sample share makes this clone medium-sized. V is TRBV28 and J is TRBJ2-1; 9 bases are shared with TRBD2. The germline CDR1 and CDR2 sequences are MDHEN and SYDVKM. This CDR3 is built from 15 residues. Germline trimming cut 5 bases from V and 9 bases from J; bases unmatched to any gene: 11. The CDR3 region has the DNA TGTGCCAGCAGTGATAGGGCTAGCGGGACGAGTGAGCAGTTCTTC. It codes for CASSDRASGTSEQFF. Based on the CDR3 plus reference TRBV28 and TRBJ2-1, the full variable domain is DVKVTQSSRYLVKRTGEKVFLECVQDMDHENMFWYRQDPGLGLRLIYFSYDVKMKEKGDIPEGYSVSREKKERFSLILESASTNQTSMYLCASSDRASGTSEQFFGPGTRLTVL.

The chain carries TRBV9 and TRBJ2-7, with D possibly being TRBD1 (5 bases). The germline V gene has CDR1 SGDLS and CDR2 YYNGEE. CDR3 length equals 14 residues. V lost 2 bases and J 4 bases, leaving 13 bases between the germline ends. CDR3 protein: CASSVMDISYEQYF. CDR3 coding DNA: TGTGCCAGCAGCGTCATGGACATTTCTTACGAGCAGTACTTC.

CDR3 amino acids: CASRSDRATNSPLHF. The CDR3 region has the DNA TGTGCCAGCAGGTCGGACAGGGCGACCAATTCACCCCTCCACTTT. V is TRBV2 and J is TRBJ1-6; 8 bases agree with TRBD1. Germline values: CDR1 SNHLY, CDR2 FYNNEI. J gave up 7 bases and V 6 bases, and 8 bases lay outside the gene matches. The CDR3 has 15 amino acids. Complete variable domain (other parts from reference TRBV2 and TRBJ1-6): EPEVTQTPSHQVTQMGQEVILRCVPISNHLYFYWYRQILGQKVEFLVSFYNNEISEKSEIFDDQFSVERPDGSNFTLKIRSTKLEDSAMYFCASRSDRATNSPLHFGNGTRLTVT.

The chain has TRBV11-2 and TRBJ1-5, with D unresolved. Germline-derived CDR1 and CDR2 are SGHAT and FQNNGV. The ends were cut back, 3 bases at V and 4 bases at J, with 7 bases in the middle. The CDR3 totals 13 residues. Written as DNA, the CDR3 is TGTGCCAGCAGCTTCGCCAGGAATCAGCCCCAGCATTTT. Its protein product is CASSFARNQPQHF.

This clone has only a few counts. This chain uses TRBV7-6 with TRBJ2-5; 8 bases are shared with TRBD1. This CDR3 has 14 amino acids. Per germline, CDR1 SGHVS and CDR2 FNYEAQ. The J segment lost 4 bases and the V segment lost 3 bases, leaving 4 bases of the junction unmatched. CDR3 sequence reads: CASSFPGGVETQYF. The CDR3 DNA follows: TGTGCCAGCAGCTTCCCAGGGGGCGTAGAGACCCAGTACTTC.

The V and J genes are TRBV30 and TRBJ1-3; TRBD1 might be the D (6 bases). The CDR3 is made up of 14 amino acids. Germline V gives CDR1 GTSNPN, CDR2 SVGIG (reference sequence). Between the trimmed V and J ends, which lost 2 bases and 0 bases, there was a span of 8 bases. The CDR3 coding sequence is TGTGCCTGGAGTCGGACAGTCTCTGGAAACACCATATATTTT. Protein product: CAWSRTVSGNTIYF.

This rearrangement joins TRBV4-2 to TRBJ1-1; 8 bases line up with TRBD1. The CDR3 consists of 12 residues. The junction had 5 bases not matched to a gene; V was cut back by 3 bases and J by 11 bases. In germline, CDR1 is LGHNA, CDR2 YNFKEQ. DNA for the CDR3: TGTGCCAGCAGCCACCCGACAGGGGACGCTTTCTTT. This gives the protein CASSHPTGDAFF.

This sequence joins TRBV9 and TRBJ2-3; a weak D match, TRBD1 (6 bases). CDR1 SGDLS and CDR2 YYNGEE come from the germline V gene. Trimming stripped 2 bases from V and 0 bases from J, with 13 bases between. This CDR3 is 16 amino acids long. The CDR3 DNA is TGTGCCAGCAGCGTCGAAGGGGGAAGGAGCACAGATACGCAGTATTTT. Protein product: CASSVEGGRSTDTQYF.

In this sample, this clone turned up a few times. The rearrangement uses TRBV27 and TRBJ1-2; 7 bases match TRBD1. The CDR3 extends over 13 amino acids. CDR1 is MNHEY, CDR2 SMNVEV, per germline (reference sequence). V dropped 5 bases and J dropped 10; count of bases not matched to a gene: 10. The CDR3 DNA sequence: TGTGCCAGCAGTCGTGACAGGGACGGCTTCTACACCTTC. Protein: CASSRDRDGFYTF.

This sequence joins TRBV19 and TRBJ1-4, with a possible D match to TRBD1 (5 bases). This CDR3 has 14 amino acids. Germline CDR1 and CDR2: LNHDA and SQIVND (reference sequence). Trimming took off 5 bases at V and 8 bases at J, with 15 bases between the two ends. CDR3: CASSPGAGREKLFF. Here the CDR3 DNA reads TGTGCCAGTAGTCCGGGTGCAGGGCGCGAAAAACTGTTTTTT.

V is TRBV29-1 and J is TRBJ2-7, with 14 nucleotides matching TRBD2. CDR1 is SQVTM, CDR2 ANQGSEA, per germline. The CDR3 is 15 residues long. V lost 6 bases and J lost 6; bases outside the gene matches: 10. Here the CDR3 DNA reads TGCAGCGTGGGTCCGGGACTAGCGGGAGTAAGCGAGCAGTACTTC. It encodes CSVGPGLAGVSEQYF.

The V gene is TRBV5-8, the J gene TRBJ1-1; no reliable D call. V lost 7 bases and J lost 8, with 12 bases in between. Germline CDR1 is SGHTS and CDR2 is YDEGEE. This CDR3 has 11 residues. In DNA, the CDR3 is TGTGCCAGCGCGGGCGCAAACGAAGCTTTCTTT. Translation gives CASAGANEAFF.

This chain connects TRBV2 to TRBJ1-5; 7 nucleotides agree with TRBD1. J was trimmed by 5 bases and V by 5 bases; bases with no gene match: 12. Germline V gene lookup returns CDR1 SNHLY and CDR2 FYNNEI. The length of the CDR3 is 16 residues. The chain's CDR3 is CASSRPQPGQHQPQHF. The CDR3 region has the DNA TGTGCCAGCAGTCGTCCCCAACCGGGACAGCATCAGCCCCAGCATTTT.

The chain couples TRBV25-1 to TRBJ1-6, with D possibly matching TRBD1 (5 bases). This CDR3 is built from 13 residues. V gave up 1 base and J gave up 10 bases, with 8 bases separating them. In germline, CDR1 is MGHDK, CDR2 SYGVNS. The CDR3 region is CASSEWGDSPLHF. The CDR3, as DNA: TGTGCCAGCAGTGAATGGGGGGACTCACCCCTCCACTTT.

V usage is TRBV6-5 and J usage is TRBJ2-1; perhaps TRBD1 as D (6 bases). Germline V gives CDR1 MNHEY, CDR2 SVGAGI. The CDR3 has 14 residues. Trimming stripped 5 bases from V and 2 bases from J, with 10 bases between. This CDR3 is CASSNRDTYNEQFF. DNA for the CDR3: TGTGCCAGCAGTAACCGGGACACCTACAATGAGCAGTTCTTC.

The V gene is TRBV5-1, the J gene TRBJ2-3, with 12 bases aligning to TRBD1. Germline V gives CDR1 SGHRS, CDR2 YFSETQ. This CDR3 contains 16 residues. The junction had 8 bases not matched to a gene; V was cut back by 4 bases and J by 5 bases. As DNA, the CDR3 is TGCGCCAGCAGCCAAGCGGGACAGGGGGCGAGAGATACGCAGTATTTT. It translates to CASSQAGQGARDTQYF.